Below, 8 T cell receptor beta chains from the same sample are listed, as sequenced in a study of blood T cell repertoires in COVID-19. Data came from immunoSEQ multiplex PCR; TCRdb stores just in-frame clones and leaves some out. The profile shows 30,000 to 35,000 clones, over 70% of them singletons. The sample consisted of peripheral blood. The source of these receptors is a man aged 65 to 79 with COVID-19, enrolled during active disease.

The J gene is TRBJ2-7, the V gene TRBV28; 10 bases line up with TRBD1. Trimming took 4 bases from V and 2 from J; bases not matched to a gene: 5. The germline V gene encodes CDR1 MDHEN and CDR2 SYDVKM. This CDR3 comprises 15 residues. Here the CDR3 reads CASSSTGTGAYEQYF. CDR3 bases: TGTGCCAGCAGTTCAACCGGGACAGGGGCCTACGAGCAGTACTTC.

This clone was seen only once. The V gene is TRBV28, the J gene TRBJ1-2; no clear D. Trimming removed 6 bases from V and 7 bases from J, with 9 bases in between. CDR3 length: 11 residues. Germline CDR1 MDHEN, CDR2 SYDVKM. The chain's CDR3 is CASSPLRGYTF. In DNA form, the CDR3 reads TGTGCCAGCAGCCCACTCCGTGGCTACACCTTC.

V is TRBV20-1 and J is TRBJ2-7; D remains unclear. The germline V and J ends were trimmed by 3 bases and 6 bases, with 9 bases remaining between them. This CDR3 has 11 amino acids. CDR1 is DFQATT, CDR2 SNEGSKA, per germline (reference sequence). In DNA, the CDR3 is TGCAGTGCTAGTAAAGCGTTCGAGCAGTACTTC. Protein sequence: CSASKAFEQYF.

DNA of the CDR3: TGTGCCAGCAGTTCCTCGCGTTTGGGCGGGGTAACCCACGAGCAGTACTTC. Amino acids: CASSSSRLGGVTHEQYF. The gene calls are TRBV27 and TRBJ2-7; maybe TRBD2 (6 bases). CDR1 MNHEY and CDR2 SMNVEV come from the germline V gene (reference sequence). The CDR3 has 17 amino acids. Trimming pared 4 bases from V and 5 bases from J, leaving 24 bases between.

The chain links TRBV19 to TRBJ1-6; 8 bases are shared with TRBD1. V lost 5 bases, J lost 8 bases, and 8 bases stayed unmatched. In germline, CDR1 is LNHDA, CDR2 SQIVND (reference sequence). This CDR3 is built from 15 residues. CDR3 region: CASSPRTGRDSPLHF. The DNA for the CDR3 is TGTGCCAGTAGTCCTAGGACAGGGAGGGATTCACCCCTCCACTTT.

The CDR3 region is CASSQPGGDYGYTF. CDR3 in DNA: TGTGCCAGCAGCCAACCGGGGGGTGACTATGGCTACACCTTC. The V gene is TRBV4-2, the J gene TRBJ1-2; D is perhaps TRBD1 (5 bases). Germline V gives CDR1 LGHNA, CDR2 YNFKEQ. The V and J ends lost 2 bases and 3 bases respectively, with 10 bases between them. The CDR3 consists of 14 residues.

This clone was recorded once. The chain couples TRBV7-9 to TRBJ1-1, with 9 bases that match TRBD1. The length of the CDR3 is 14 residues. Looked up from germline, CDR1 is SEHNR and CDR2 is FQNEAQ (reference sequence). Trimming took 2 bases from V and 11 from J; bases not matched to a gene: 9. The CDR3 region is CASSLQTGGAHAFF. Written as DNA, the CDR3 is TGTGCCAGCAGCTTACAAACAGGGGGCGCGCACGCTTTCTTT.

V usage is TRBV15 and J usage is TRBJ1-5, with D unclear. The V gene lost 0 bases and the J gene lost 1 base, with 4 bases spanning the gap. The CDR3 has 14 residues. Germline assignment: CDR1 LNHNV and CDR2 YYDKDF (reference sequence). The CDR3 DNA reads TGTGCCACCAGCAGAGATAGCAGCAATCAGCCCCAGCATTTT. Amino acids: CATSRDSSNQPQHF.